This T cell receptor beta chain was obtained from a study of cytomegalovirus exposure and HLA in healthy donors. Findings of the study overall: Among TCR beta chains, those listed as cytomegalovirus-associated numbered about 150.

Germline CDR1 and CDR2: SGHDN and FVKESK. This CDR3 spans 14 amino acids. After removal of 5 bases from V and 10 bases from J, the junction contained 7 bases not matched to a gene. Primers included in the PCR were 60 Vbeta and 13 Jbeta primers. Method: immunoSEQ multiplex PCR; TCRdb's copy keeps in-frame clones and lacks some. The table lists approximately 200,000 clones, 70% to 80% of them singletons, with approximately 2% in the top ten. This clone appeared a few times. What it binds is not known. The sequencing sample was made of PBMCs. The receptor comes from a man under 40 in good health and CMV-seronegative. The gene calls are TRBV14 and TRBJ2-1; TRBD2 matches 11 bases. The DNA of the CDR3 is TGTGCCAGCAGCAAACTAGCGGGAGTGGGAGAGCAGTTCTTC. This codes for CASSKLAGVGEQFF.